This T cell receptor (beta chain) was documented in a study of CD8 T cells in Susac syndrome (dated by TCRdb to between 2019 and 2020). In the study overall: Repertoire sequencing was used to test whether CD8+ T cell activation and differentiation in Susac syndrome was antigen driven.

Broader findings and caveats from the paper: The study acknowledged that relatively few individuals were included in the TCR sequencing and HLA analysis.

Points on this clonotype: No antigen is known for it. Base qualities were left out, and no much larger clone turns up one base away.

RNA was extracted using the RNeasy kit, and roughly 0.45 to 1 microgram was reverse transcribed with random hexamers. The immunoSEQ multiplex PCR assay, which covers 54 Vbeta and 13 Jbeta segments, was used to amplify TCR beta CDR3 regions. Bias from PCR amplification was corrected by using a synthetic template baseline for primer optimization and for computational correction. Turning to the authors' computational methods: Reads were annotated to V, D and J genes per IMGT and analyzed with immunoSEQ Analyzer, keeping only productive sequences. Clonality was computed as one minus Shannon entropy normalized by log2 of the number of productive unique sequences. For each patient and control, public and private clones were evaluated within the 100 most prevalent clones. Clones were defined as Susac-specific if absent from the healthy and MS cohorts, from approximately 1,100 published viral clones and from other ImmuneACCESS disease sequences. TCRdb ran its own pipeline on the public reads, namely fastp trimming at Q25 and MiXCR clone calling, and kept in-frame beta chains. Every CDR3 protein is listed once, alongside the most common genes and DNA of its rows. The V and J calls come from TCRdb's annotation, not from the publication. The sample records a few hundred thousand distinct CDR3 sequences, roughly 93% of which are singletons. The top ten constitute around 0.07% of the sample.

Peripheral blood CD8+ and CD4+ T cells from healthy donors, Susac syndrome patients and multiple sclerosis patients were profiled using high-throughput TCR beta sequencing. Treatment-naive patients with stable or active relapsing-remitting disease fulfilling revised McDonald criteria were used as multiple sclerosis controls. Bulk CD8+ and CD4+ T cells were purified by magnetic negative isolation, while CD8+ TEMRA cells were enriched using FACS. Blood was drawn into EDTA tubes, processed within 24 hours, and PBMCs were isolated by density gradient centrifugation. PBMCs intended for TCR sequencing were frozen in liquid nitrogen and were later thawed in a 37 degrees C water bath. Purity of sorted or isolated CD4+, CD8+ and CD8+ TEMRA cells was at least 90%. The CDR3 spans 15 residues, from the cysteine through the phenylalanine. The entry retains the CDR3 DNA only, 45 bases that are in frame from base 1. The germline ends are 15 bases apart after V is trimmed by 5 bases and J by 5 bases. Via the germline V gene, CDR1 is SGHTA and CDR2 FQGTGA.

Sequenced material: CD4+ T cells from PBMCs. This chain is built from TRBV7-3 and TRBJ2-2; the D gene is possibly TRBD1 or TRBD2, each agreeing over 5 bases. The source of this sequence is a human donor with multiple sclerosis. At the DNA level, the sequence is TGTGCCAGCAGCCCCAGCTCGTGGGGGACCGGGGAGCTGTTTTTT. Its translation is CASSPSSWGTGELFF. The CDR3, completed at both ends by the reference TRBV7-3 and TRBJ2-2 genes, gives the full variable domain GAGVSQTPSNKVTEKGKYVELRCDPISGHTALYWYRQSLGQGPEFLIYFQGTGAADDSGLPNDRFFAVRPEGSVSTLKIQRTERGDSAVYLCASSPSSWGTGELFFGEGSRLTVL.